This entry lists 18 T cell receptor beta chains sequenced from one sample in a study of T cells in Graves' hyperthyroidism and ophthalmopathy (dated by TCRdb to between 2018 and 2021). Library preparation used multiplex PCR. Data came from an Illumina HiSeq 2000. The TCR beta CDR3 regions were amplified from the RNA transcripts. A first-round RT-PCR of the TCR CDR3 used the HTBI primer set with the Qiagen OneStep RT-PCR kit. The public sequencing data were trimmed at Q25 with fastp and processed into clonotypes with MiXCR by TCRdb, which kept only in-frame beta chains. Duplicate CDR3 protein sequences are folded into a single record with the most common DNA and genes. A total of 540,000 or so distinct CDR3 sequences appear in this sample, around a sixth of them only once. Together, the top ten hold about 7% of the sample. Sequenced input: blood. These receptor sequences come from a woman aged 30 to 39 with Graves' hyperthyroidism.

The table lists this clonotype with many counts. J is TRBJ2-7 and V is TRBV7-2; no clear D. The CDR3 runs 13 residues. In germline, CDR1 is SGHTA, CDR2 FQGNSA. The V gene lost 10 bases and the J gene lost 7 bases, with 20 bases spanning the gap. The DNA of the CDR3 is TGTGCCAACCTAAACCGACACCACCTAGAGCAGTACTTC. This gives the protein CANLNRHHLEQYF. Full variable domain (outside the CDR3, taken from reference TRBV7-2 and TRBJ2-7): GAGVSQSPSNKVTEKGKDVELRCDPISGHTALYWYRQSLGQGLEFLIYFQGNSAPDKSGLPSDRFSAERTGGSVSTLTIQRTQQEDSAVYLCANLNRHHLEQYFGPGTRLTVT.

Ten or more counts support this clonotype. The CDR3 region is CASSAVQTNTGELFF. DNA of the CDR3: TGTGCCAGCAGCGCCGTACAAACGAACACCGGGGAGCTGTTTTTT. The J gene is TRBJ2-2, the V gene TRBV11-2; D remains ambiguous. The CDR3 loop spans 15 amino acids. Between the trimmed V and J ends, which lost 5 bases and 0 bases, there was a span of 10 bases. Germline lookup yields CDR1 SGHAT and CDR2 FQNNGV.

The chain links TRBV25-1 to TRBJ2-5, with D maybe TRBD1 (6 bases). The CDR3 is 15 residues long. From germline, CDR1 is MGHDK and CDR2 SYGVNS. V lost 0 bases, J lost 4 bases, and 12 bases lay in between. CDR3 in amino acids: CASSEYGGGAETQYF. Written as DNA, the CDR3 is TGTGCCAGCAGTGAATATGGGGGCGGAGCAGAGACCCAGTACTTC.

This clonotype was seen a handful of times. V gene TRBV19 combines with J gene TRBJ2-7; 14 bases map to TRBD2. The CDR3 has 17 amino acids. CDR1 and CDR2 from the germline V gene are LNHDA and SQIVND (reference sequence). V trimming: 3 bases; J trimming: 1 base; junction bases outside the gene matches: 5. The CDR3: CASSMSTSGRGSYEQYF. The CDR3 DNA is TGTGCCAGTAGTATGTCGACTAGCGGGAGGGGATCCTACGAGCAGTACTTC. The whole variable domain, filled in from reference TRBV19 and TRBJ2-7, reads DGGITQSPKYLFRKEGQNVTLSCEQNLNHDAMYWYRQDPGQGLRLIYYSQIVNDFQKGDIAEGYSVSREKKESFPLTVTSAQKNPTAFYLCASSMSTSGRGSYEQYFGPGTRLTVT.

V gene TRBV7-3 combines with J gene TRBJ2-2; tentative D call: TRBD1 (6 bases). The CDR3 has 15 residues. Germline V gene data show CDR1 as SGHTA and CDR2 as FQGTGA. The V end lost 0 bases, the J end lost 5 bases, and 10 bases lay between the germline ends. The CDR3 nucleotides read TGTGCCAGCAGCTTAACAGGGGGAATGACCGGGGAGCTGTTTTTT. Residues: CASSLTGGMTGELFF.

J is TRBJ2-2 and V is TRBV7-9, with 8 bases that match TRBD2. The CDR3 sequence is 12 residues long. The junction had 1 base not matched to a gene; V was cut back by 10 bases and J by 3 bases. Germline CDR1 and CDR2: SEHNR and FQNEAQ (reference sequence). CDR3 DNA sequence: TGTGCCACGGGAGGGGACACCGGGGAGCTGTTTTTT. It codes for CATGGDTGELFF.

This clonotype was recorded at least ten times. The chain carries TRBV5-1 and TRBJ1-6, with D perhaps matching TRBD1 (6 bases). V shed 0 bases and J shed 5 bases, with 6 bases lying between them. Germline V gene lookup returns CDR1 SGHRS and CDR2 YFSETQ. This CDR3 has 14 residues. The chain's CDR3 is CASSLGQDNSPLHF. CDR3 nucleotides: TGCGCCAGCAGCTTGGGACAGGATAATTCACCCCTCCACTTT.

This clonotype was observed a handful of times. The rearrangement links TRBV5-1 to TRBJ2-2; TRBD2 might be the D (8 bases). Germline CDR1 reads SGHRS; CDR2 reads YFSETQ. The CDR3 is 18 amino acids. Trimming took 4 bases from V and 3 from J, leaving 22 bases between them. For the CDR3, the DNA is TGCGCCAGCAGCAAATCCGGGACAGCCGGGAGGGACACCGGGGAGCTGTTTTTT. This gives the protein CASSKSGTAGRDTGELFF.

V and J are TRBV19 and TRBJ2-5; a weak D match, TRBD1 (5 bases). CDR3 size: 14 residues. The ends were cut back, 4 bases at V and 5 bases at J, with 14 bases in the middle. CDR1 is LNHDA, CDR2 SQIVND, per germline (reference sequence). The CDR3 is CASSTPGLSETQYF. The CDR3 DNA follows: TGTGCCAGTAGTACCCCAGGGTTGAGCGAGACCCAGTACTTC.

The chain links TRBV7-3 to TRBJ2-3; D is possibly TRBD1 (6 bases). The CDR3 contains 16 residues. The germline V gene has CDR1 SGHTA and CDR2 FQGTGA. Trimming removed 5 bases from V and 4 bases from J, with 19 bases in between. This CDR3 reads CASSPRSQGSSDTQYF. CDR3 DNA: TGTGCCAGCAGCCCCCGGTCGCAGGGGTCGTCAGATACGCAGTATTTT.

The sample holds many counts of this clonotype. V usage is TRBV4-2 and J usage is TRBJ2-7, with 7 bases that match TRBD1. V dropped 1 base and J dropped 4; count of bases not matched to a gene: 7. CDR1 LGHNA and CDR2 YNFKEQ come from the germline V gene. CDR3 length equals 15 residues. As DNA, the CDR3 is TGTGCCAGCAGCCAAGTTCAAGGGGGCGGTTACGAGCAGTACTTC. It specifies CASSQVQGGGYEQYF.

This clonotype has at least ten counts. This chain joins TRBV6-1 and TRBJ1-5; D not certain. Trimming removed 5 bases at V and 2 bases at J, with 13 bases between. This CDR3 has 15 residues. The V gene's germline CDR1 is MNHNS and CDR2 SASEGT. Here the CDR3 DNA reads TGTGCCAGCAGTCAAGACTGGCAGGGCAATCAGCCCCAGCATTTT. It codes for CASSQDWQGNQPQHF.

In DNA, the CDR3 is TGTGCCAGCAGACCGACAGGGGTGAAGGAAAAACTGTTTTTT. It encodes CASRPTGVKEKLFF. The J gene is TRBJ1-4, the V gene TRBV6-4, with TRBD1 matching over 8 bases. From germline, CDR1 is MRHNA and CDR2 SNTAGT. With 6 bases clipped from V and 8 bases from J, the junction kept 8 bases outside the gene matches. This CDR3 is built from 14 residues.

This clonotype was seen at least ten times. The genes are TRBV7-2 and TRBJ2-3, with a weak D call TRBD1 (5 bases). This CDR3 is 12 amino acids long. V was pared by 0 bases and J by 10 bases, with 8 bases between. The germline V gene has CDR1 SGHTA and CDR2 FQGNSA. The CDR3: CASSLADKSQYF. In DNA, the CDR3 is TGTGCCAGCAGCTTAGCGGACAAGTCGCAGTATTTT.

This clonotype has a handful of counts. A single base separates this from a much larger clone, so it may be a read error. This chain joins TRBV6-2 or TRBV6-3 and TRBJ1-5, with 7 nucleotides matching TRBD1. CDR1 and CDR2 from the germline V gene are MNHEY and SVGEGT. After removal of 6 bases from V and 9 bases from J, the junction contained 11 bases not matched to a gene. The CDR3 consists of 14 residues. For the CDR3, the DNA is TGTGCCAGCAGCCGTGACAGGGCGTTTCCGCCCCAGCATTTT. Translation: CASSRDRAFPPQHF.

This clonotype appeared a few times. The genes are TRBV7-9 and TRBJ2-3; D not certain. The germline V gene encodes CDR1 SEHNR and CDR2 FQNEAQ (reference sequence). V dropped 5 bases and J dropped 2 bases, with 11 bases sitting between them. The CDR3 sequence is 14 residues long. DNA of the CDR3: TGTGCCAGCAGCCCCGGCTGGGTCACAGATACGCAGTATTTT. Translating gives CASSPGWVTDTQYF.

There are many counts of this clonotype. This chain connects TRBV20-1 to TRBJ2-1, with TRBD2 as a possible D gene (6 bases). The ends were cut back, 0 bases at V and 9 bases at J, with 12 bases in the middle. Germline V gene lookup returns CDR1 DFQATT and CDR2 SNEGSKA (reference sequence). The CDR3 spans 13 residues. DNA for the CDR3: TGCAGTGCTAGAGATGGAGGGTTCCTTGAGCAGTTCTTC. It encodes CSARDGGFLEQFF.

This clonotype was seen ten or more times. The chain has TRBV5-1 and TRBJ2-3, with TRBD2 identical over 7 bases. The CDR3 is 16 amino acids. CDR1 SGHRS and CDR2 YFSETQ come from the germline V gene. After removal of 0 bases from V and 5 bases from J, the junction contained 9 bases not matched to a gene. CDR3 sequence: CASSLAVIPGGDTQYF. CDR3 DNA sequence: TGCGCCAGCAGCTTGGCCGTCATCCCGGGGGGAGATACGCAGTATTTT. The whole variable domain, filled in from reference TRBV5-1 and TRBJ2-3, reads KAGVTQTPRYLIKTRGQQVTLSCSPISGHRSVSWYQQTPGQGLQFLFEYFSETQRNKGNFPGRFSGRQFSNSRSEMNVSTLELGDSALYLCASSLAVIPGGDTQYFGPGTRLTVL.